The next 12 T cell receptor beta chains were all read from a single sample in a study of shared clonotypes between healthy human individuals (dated by TCRdb to about 2020). Preparation of the library involved the immunoSEQ multiplex PCR assay. As stored in TCRdb, this immuneACCESS dataset retains in-frame rearrangements with V and J assigned. A fraction of the clones does not appear; measured against another copy, unresolved V genes explain less than half of the discrepancy, and the remainder lacks a known reason. The sample table lists more than 1 million clones, around 82% of them with a count of one. The ten biggest clones cover 0.52% of the sample. Specimen: memory CD4+ T cells from PBMCs. Explained via the paper, the cell subset or site label denotes: CD45RA-negative fraction. These TCRs come from a man aged 18-30 years in good health. Some clones in this sample may be carry-over from other donors' samples.

The chain employs TRBV5-1 and TRBJ2-1, with TRBD2 matching 15 bases. There are 18 residues in the CDR3. Per the germline V gene, CDR1 is SGHRS and CDR2 is YFSETQ. Germline trimming cut 3 bases from V and 0 bases from J; bases unmatched to any gene: 4. CDR3 residues: CASSWGTSGRSSYNEQFF. The DNA for the CDR3 is TGCGCCAGCAGCTGGGGGACTAGCGGGAGGAGCTCCTACAATGAGCAGTTCTTC.

The chain is built from TRBV5-1 and TRBJ1-5; unclear D gene. Trimming cost V 4 bases and J 3 bases, with 11 bases left between them. Germline V gene data show CDR1 as SGHRS and CDR2 as YFSETQ. This CDR3 spans 14 amino acids. CDR3: CASSPDGLNQPQHF. In DNA, the CDR3 is TGCGCCAGCAGCCCGGACGGACTCAATCAGCCCCAGCATTTT.

The chain combines TRBV2 with TRBJ1-2, with 9 bases that match TRBD1. Germline CDR1 is SNHLY and CDR2 is FYNNEI. The CDR3 runs 14 residues. Losses at the gene ends were 5 bases for V and 4 bases for J; bases not matched to a gene: 5. DNA for the CDR3: TGTGCCAGCAGTACGACAGGGGGACTCTATGGCTACACCTTC. Translated, it gives CASSTTGGLYGYTF.

The V call is TRBV28, the J call TRBJ2-2; 9 bases align to TRBD1. CDR3 length: 16 residues. J was trimmed by 4 bases and V by 3 bases; bases with no gene match: 6. Germline CDR1 reads MDHEN; CDR2 reads SYDVKM. The CDR3 nucleotides read TGTGCCAGCAGTTTTCTGACAGGGGGAGCCACCGGGGAGCTGTTTTTT. It translates to CASSFLTGGATGELFF.

The chain joins TRBV6-1 to TRBJ1-3; D gene unclear. Germline V lookup: CDR1 MNHNS, CDR2 SASEGT. This CDR3 contains 13 residues. The V gene lost 2 bases and the J gene lost 2 bases, with 4 bases spanning the gap. The CDR3 DNA follows: TGTGCCAGCAGTGAACAGGCTGGAAACACCATATATTTT. Its protein is CASSEQAGNTIYF.

With respect to this clone: Other nucleotide sequences from this sample produce the same CDR3. The chain recombines TRBV5-1 with TRBJ2-2, with D unclear. The CDR3 covers 13 residues. V was shortened by 4 bases and J by 4 bases, with 8 bases between the two germline ends. The germline V gene encodes CDR1 SGHRS and CDR2 YFSETQ. The CDR3 spells CASSLEGTGELFF. The DNA of the CDR3 is TGCGCCAGCAGCCTGGAAGGCACCGGGGAGCTGTTTTTT.

V is TRBV10-3 and J is TRBJ1-4; D uncertain. Germline lookup yields CDR1 ENHRY and CDR2 SYGVKD. The CDR3 consists of 13 residues. V shed 7 bases and J shed 3 bases, with 9 bases lying between them. This CDR3 reads CAIKGAANEKLFF. The CDR3 DNA reads TGTGCCATCAAAGGAGCAGCTAATGAAAAACTGTTTTTT.

J is TRBJ2-3 and V is TRBV25-1, with TRBD2 matching over 10 bases. This CDR3 comprises 17 residues. The V gene's germline CDR1 is MGHDK and CDR2 SYGVNS. Trimming removed 3 bases from V and 3 bases from J; junction bases left unmatched: 9. CDR3 coding DNA: TGTGCCAGCAGTGAGTCCAGCGGGAGGGCCGGGACAGATACGCAGTATTTT. The encoded protein is CASSESSGRAGTDTQYF.

The genes are TRBV9 and TRBJ2-7; 7 bases fit TRBD2. The CDR3 extends over 12 amino acids. Per the germline V gene, CDR1 is SGDLS and CDR2 is YYNGEE. J gave up 8 bases and V 4 bases, and 6 bases lay outside the gene matches. As DNA, the CDR3 is TGTGCCAGCAGCCCCCCGGGGGGACAGCAGTACTTC. Encoded protein: CASSPPGGQQYF.

The chain couples TRBV9 to TRBJ2-2; 11 bases fit TRBD2. V lost 1 base and J lost 2; bases outside the gene matches: 7. This CDR3 has 18 amino acids. Germline CDR1 is SGDLS and CDR2 is YYNGEE. CDR3 sequence: CASSVRSGTSGNTGELFF. CDR3 coding DNA: TGTGCCAGCAGCGTACGGTCCGGGACTAGCGGAAACACCGGGGAGCTGTTTTTT.

This clone was seen just once. CDR3 region: CASGRGIWEKLFF. In DNA form, the CDR3 reads TGTGCCAGCGGTCGGGGGATTTGGGAAAAACTGTTTTTT. The chain has TRBV2 and TRBJ1-4; the D gene is possibly TRBD1 (5 bases). This CDR3 region has 13 residues. Germline CDR1 and CDR2: SNHLY and FYNNEI. The ends were cut back, 8 bases at V and 8 bases at J, with 15 bases in the middle.

This clone was observed a handful of times. This chain connects TRBV5-1 to TRBJ2-2; the match to TRBD2 covers 10 bases. Per the germline V gene, CDR1 is SGHRS and CDR2 is YFSETQ. The CDR3 extends over 16 amino acids. V dropped 4 bases and J dropped 3; count of bases not matched to a gene: 6. In nucleotides, the CDR3 is TGCGCCAGCAGCCCCCCCCTAGCGGGAGACACCGGGGAGCTGTTTTTT. Its translation: CASSPPLAGDTGELFF.